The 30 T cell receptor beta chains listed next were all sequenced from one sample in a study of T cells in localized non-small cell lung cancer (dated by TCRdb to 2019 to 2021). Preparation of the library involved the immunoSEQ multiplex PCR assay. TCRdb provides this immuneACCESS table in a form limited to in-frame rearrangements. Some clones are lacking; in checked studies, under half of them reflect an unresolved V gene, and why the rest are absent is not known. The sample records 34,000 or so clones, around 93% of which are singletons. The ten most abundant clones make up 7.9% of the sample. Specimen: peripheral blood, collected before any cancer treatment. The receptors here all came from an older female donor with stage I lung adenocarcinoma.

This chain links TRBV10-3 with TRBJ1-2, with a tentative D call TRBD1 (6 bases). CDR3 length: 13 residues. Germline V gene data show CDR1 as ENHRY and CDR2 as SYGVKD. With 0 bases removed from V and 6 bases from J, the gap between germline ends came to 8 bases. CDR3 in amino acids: CAISESQGNGYTF. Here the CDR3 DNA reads TGTGCCATCAGTGAGTCTCAGGGGAATGGCTACACCTTC.

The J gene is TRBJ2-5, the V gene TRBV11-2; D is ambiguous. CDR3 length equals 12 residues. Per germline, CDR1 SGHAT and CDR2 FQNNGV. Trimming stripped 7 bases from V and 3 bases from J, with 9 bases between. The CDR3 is CASTQVKETQYF. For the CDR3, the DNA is TGTGCCAGCACCCAAGTAAAAGAGACCCAGTACTTC. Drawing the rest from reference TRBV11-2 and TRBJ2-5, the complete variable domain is EAGVAQSPRYKIIEKRQSVAFWCNPISGHATLYWYQQILGQGPKLLIQFQNNGVVDDSQLPKDRFSAERLKGVDSTLKIQPAKLEDSAVYLCASTQVKETQYFGPGTRLLVL.

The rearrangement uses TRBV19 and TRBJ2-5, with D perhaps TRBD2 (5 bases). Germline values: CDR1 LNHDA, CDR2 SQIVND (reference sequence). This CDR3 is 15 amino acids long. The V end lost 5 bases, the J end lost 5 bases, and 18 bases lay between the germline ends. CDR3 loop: CASSLRTVRRETQYF. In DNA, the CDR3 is TGTGCCAGTAGTCTTCGGACGGTTCGGAGGGAGACCCAGTACTTC.

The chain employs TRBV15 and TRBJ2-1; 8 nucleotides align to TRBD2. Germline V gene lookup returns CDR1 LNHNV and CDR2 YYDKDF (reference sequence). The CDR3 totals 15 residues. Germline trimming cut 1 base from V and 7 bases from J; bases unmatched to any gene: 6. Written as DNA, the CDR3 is TGTGCCACCAGCAGAGTGACGGGAGGGGGAAATGAGCAGTTCTTC. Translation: CATSRVTGGGNEQFF.

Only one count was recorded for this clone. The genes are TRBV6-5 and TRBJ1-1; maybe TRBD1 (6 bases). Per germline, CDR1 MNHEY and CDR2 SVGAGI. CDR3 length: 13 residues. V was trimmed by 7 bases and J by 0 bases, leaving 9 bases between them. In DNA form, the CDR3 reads TGTGCCAGCACCGACAGGATGAACACTGAAGCTTTCTTT. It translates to CASTDRMNTEAFF.

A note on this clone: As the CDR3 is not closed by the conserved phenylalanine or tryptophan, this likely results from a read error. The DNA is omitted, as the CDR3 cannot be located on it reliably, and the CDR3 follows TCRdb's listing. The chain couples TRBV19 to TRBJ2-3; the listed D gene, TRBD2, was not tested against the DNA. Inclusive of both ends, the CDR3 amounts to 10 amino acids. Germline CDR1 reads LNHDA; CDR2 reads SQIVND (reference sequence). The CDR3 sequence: CASSPKTLRR.

The CDR3 loop is CASSWLDRGYEQYF. In DNA form, the CDR3 reads TGTGCCAGCAGCTGGCTGGACAGGGGATACGAGCAGTACTTC. The V gene is TRBV5-4, the J gene TRBJ2-7; 9 bases are shared with TRBD1. This CDR3 spans 14 amino acids. Germline V gives CDR1 SGHNT, CDR2 YYREEE (reference sequence). With 3 bases clipped from V and 4 bases from J, the junction kept 5 bases outside the gene matches.

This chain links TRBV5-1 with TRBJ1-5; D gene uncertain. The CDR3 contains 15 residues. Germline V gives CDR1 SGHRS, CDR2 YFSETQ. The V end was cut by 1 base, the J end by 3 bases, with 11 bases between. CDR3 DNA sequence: TGCGCCAGCAGCTTGAATGTGGGTCCCAATCAGCCCCAGCATTTT. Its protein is CASSLNVGPNQPQHF.

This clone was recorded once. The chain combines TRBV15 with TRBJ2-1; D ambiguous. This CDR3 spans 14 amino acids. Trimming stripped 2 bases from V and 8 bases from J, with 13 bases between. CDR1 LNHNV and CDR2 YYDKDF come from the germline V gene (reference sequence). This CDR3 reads CATSRPLGGDEQFF. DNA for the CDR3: TGTGCCACCAGCAGACCCCTAGGTGGCGATGAGCAGTTCTTC.

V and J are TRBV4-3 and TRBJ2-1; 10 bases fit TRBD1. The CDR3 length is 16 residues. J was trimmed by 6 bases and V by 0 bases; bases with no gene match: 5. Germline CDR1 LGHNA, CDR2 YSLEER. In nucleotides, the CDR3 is TGCGCCAGCAGCCAAGAGGACAGGGGGTTACGCAATGAGCAGTTCTTC. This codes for CASSQEDRGLRNEQFF.

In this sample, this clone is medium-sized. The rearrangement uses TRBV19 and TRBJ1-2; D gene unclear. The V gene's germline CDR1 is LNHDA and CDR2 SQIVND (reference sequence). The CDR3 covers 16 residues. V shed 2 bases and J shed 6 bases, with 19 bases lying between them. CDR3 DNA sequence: TGTGCCAGTAGTATAAGCTTCTCGCCGGGGTCTAATGGCTACACCTTC. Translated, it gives CASSISFSPGSNGYTF.

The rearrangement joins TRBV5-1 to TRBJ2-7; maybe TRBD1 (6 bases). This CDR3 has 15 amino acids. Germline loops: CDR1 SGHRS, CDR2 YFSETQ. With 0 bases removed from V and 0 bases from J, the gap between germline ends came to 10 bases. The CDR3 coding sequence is TGCGCCAGCAGCTTGGTAACAGGGCCCTCCTACGAGCAGTACGTC. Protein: CASSLVTGPSYEQYV.

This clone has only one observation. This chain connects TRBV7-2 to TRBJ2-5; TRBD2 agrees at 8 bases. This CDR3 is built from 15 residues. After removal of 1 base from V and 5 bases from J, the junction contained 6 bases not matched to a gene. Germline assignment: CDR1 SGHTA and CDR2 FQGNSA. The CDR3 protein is CASSLGFSGVETQYF. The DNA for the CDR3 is TGTGCCAGCAGCTTAGGTTTTAGCGGGGTTGAGACCCAGTACTTC.

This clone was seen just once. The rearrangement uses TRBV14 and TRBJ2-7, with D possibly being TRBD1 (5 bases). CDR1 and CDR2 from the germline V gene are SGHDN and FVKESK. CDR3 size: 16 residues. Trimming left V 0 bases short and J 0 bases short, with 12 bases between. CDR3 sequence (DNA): TGTGCCAGCAGCCAAGATGGGGCCTATACCTCCTACGAGCAGTACTTC. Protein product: CASSQDGAYTSYEQYF.

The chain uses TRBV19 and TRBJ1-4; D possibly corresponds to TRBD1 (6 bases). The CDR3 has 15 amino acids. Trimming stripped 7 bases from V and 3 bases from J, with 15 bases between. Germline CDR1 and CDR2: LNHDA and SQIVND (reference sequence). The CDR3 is CASIKGGAANEKLFF. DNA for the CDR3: TGTGCCAGTATCAAAGGGGGGGCGGCTAATGAAAAACTGTTTTTT. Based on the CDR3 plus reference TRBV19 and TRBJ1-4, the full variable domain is DGGITQSPKYLFRKEGQNVTLSCEQNLNHDAMYWYRQDPGQGLRLIYYSQIVNDFQKGDIAEGYSVSREKKESFPLTVTSAQKNPTAFYLCASIKGGAANEKLFFGSGTQLSVL.

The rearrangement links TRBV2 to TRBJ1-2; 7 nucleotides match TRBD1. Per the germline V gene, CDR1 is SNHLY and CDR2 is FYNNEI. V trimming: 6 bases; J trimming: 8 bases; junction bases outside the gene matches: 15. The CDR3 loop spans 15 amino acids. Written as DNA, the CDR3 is TGTGCCAGCAGCGTATGGACGAGACAGGGCTACGGCTACACCTTC. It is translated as CASSVWTRQGYGYTF. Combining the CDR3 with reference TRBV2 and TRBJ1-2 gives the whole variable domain EPEVTQTPSHQVTQMGQEVILRCVPISNHLYFYWYRQILGQKVEFLVSFYNNEISEKSEIFDDQFSVERPDGSNFTLKIRSTKLEDSAMYFCASSVWTRQGYGYTFGSGTRLTVV.

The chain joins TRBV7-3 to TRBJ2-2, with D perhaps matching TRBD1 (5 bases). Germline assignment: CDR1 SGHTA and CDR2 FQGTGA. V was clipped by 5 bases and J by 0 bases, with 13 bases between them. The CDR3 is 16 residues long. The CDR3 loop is CASSRRTLSNTGELFF. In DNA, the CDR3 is TGTGCCAGCAGCCGTCGGACACTATCGAACACCGGGGAGCTGTTTTTT.

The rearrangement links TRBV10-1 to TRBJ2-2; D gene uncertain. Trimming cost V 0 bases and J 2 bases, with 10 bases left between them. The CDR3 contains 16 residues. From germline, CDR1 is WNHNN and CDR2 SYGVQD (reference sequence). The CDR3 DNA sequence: TGCGCCAGCAGTGAGTCTCGGGCACGAAACACCGGGGAGCTGTTTTTT. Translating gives CASSESRARNTGELFF.

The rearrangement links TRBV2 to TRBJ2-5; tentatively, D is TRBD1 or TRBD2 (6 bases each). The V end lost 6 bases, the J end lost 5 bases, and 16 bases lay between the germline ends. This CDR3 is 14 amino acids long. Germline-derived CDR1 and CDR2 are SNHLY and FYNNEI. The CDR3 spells CASSPRRGHETQYF. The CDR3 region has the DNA TGTGCCAGCAGCCCTCGGCGGGGACACGAGACCCAGTACTTC.

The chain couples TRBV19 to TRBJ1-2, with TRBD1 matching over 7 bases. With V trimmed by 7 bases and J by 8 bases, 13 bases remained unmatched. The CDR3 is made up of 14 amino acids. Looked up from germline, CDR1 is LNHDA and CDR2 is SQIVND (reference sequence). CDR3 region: CASKPARGARGYTF. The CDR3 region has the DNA TGTGCCAGTAAACCGGCCAGGGGGGCGCGAGGCTACACCTTC.

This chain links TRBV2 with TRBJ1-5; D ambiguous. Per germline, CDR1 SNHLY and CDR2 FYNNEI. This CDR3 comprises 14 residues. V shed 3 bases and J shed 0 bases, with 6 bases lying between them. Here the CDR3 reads CASSDSYSNQPQHF. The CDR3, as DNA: TGTGCCAGCAGTGACAGTTATAGCAATCAGCCCCAGCATTTT.

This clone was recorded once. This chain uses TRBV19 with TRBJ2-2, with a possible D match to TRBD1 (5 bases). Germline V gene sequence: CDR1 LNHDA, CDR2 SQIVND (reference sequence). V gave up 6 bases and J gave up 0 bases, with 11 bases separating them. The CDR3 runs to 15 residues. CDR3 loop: CASSDGAANTGELFF. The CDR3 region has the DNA TGTGCCAGTAGCGATGGGGCAGCGAACACCGGGGAGCTGTTTTTT.

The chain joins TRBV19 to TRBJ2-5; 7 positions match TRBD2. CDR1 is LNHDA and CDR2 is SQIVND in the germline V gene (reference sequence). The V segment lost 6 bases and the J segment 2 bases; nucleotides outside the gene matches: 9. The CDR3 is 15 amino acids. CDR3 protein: CASRLAGAGQETQYF. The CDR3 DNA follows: TGTGCCAGTAGATTGGCGGGAGCGGGGCAAGAGACCCAGTACTTC. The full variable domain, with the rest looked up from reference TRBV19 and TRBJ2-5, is DGGITQSPKYLFRKEGQNVTLSCEQNLNHDAMYWYRQDPGQGLRLIYYSQIVNDFQKGDIAEGYSVSREKKESFPLTVTSAQKNPTAFYLCASRLAGAGQETQYFGPGTRLLVL.

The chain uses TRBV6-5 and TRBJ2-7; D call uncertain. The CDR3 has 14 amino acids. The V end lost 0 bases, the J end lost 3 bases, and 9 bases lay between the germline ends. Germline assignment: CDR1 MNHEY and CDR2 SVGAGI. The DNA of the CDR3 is TGTGCCAGCAGTTACTCAATTCAGGTCTACGAGCAGTACTTC. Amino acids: CASSYSIQVYEQYF.

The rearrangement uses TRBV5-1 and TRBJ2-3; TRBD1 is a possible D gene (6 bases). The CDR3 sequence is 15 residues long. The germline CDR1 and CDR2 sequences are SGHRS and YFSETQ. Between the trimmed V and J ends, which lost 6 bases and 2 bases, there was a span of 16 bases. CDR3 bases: TGCGCCAGCAAGCCTCCGGGACACTACACAGATACGCAGTATTTT. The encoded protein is CASKPPGHYTDTQYF.

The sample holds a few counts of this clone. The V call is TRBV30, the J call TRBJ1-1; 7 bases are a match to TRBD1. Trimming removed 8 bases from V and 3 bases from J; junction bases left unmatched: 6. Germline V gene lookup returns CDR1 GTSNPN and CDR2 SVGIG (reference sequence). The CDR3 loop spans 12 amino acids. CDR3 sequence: CAHRDSDTEAFF. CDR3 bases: TGTGCCCACCGGGACAGCGACACTGAAGCTTTCTTT.

CDR3 amino acids: CASSLEGRIYNEQFF. For the CDR3, the DNA is TGTGCCAGCAGCTTAGAAGGCCGTATCTACAATGAGCAGTTCTTC. V and J are TRBV7-3 and TRBJ2-1; the D is unclear. V was trimmed by 2 bases and J by 3 bases, leaving 11 bases between them. Germline CDR1 SGHTA, CDR2 FQGTGA. There are 15 residues in the CDR3.

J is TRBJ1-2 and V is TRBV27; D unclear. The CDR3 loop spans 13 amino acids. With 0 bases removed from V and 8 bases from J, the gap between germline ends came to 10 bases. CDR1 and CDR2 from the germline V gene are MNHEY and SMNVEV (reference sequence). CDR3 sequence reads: CASSLSELSGYTF. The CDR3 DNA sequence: TGTGCCAGCAGTTTATCAGAACTCAGCGGCTACACCTTC.

The CDR3 region is CASSLASYNEQFF. CDR3 nucleotides: TGTGCCAGCAGCTTAGCCTCCTACAATGAGCAGTTCTTC. The chain employs TRBV11-2 and TRBJ2-1; D gene unclear. The CDR3 is made up of 13 amino acids. From germline, CDR1 is SGHAT and CDR2 FQNNGV. With 1 base removed from V and 0 bases from J, the gap between germline ends came to 1 base.

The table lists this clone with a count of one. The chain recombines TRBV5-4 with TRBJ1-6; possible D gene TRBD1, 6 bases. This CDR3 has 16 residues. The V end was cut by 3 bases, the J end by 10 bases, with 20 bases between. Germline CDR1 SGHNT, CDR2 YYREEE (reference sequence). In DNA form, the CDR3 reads TGTGCCAGCAGCTCGTGGAAGTCAGGGGTAGGGTCACCCCTCCACTTT. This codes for CASSSWKSGVGSPLHF.